One and the same sample provided the 26 T cell receptor beta chains below, sequenced in a study of cytomegalovirus exposure and HLA in healthy donors. With 60 Vbeta and 13 Jbeta primers, the PCR was carried out. Data came from immunoSEQ multiplex PCR; TCRdb stores just in-frame clones and leaves some out. This listing includes 45,000 or so clones. Sequenced input: PBMCs. These TCRs come from a male donor in good health and CMV-seronegative.

This chain connects TRBV12-2 to TRBJ1-5. TRBV12-2 is a pseudogene locus. This CDR3 is 18 amino acids long. Here the CDR3 DNA reads TGTGCAAGTCGCTTAACCTGTGCTGGGGGGGATAGCAATCAGCCCCAGCATTTT. Translation: CASRLTCAGGDSNQPQHF.

The chain uses TRBV6-5 and TRBJ1-4, with 7 bases that match TRBD1. This CDR3 has 15 amino acids. Trimming cost V 2 bases and J 5 bases; bases outside gene matches: 5. Germline values: CDR1 MNHEY, CDR2 SVGAGI. The DNA of the CDR3 is TGTGCCAGCAGTTACCGGGGGACAGTCAATGAAAAACTGTTTTTT. As protein: CASSYRGTVNEKLFF.

The chain carries TRBV19 and TRBJ1-1; D is uncertain. The CDR3 extends over 13 amino acids. In germline, CDR1 is LNHDA, CDR2 SQIVND (reference sequence). V lost 5 bases and J 4 bases, leaving 11 bases between the germline ends. The chain's CDR3 is CASSLTPGTEAFF. In DNA, the CDR3 is TGTGCCAGTAGTTTAACACCAGGCACTGAAGCTTTCTTT.

This chain joins TRBV7-6 and TRBJ2-7; 9 nucleotides match TRBD2. Germline V gene sequence: CDR1 SGHVS, CDR2 FNYEAQ. V lost 4 bases to trimming and J lost 6 bases; unmatched junction nucleotides: 13. The CDR3 contains 16 residues. In DNA form, the CDR3 reads TGTGCCAGCAGCTCCGGGACAGCGGGGGGCCGGGGCGAGCAGTACTTC. Its translation is CASSSGTAGGRGEQYF. The full variable domain, completed using reference TRBV7-6 and TRBJ2-7, is GAGVSQSPRYKVTKRGQDVALRCDPISGHVSLYWYRQALGQGPEFLTYFNYEAQQDKSGLPNDRFSAERPEGSISTLTIQRTEQRDSAMYRCASSSGTAGGRGEQYFGPGTRLTVT.

The rearrangement uses TRBV9 and TRBJ1-6, with unresolved D. CDR1 is SGDLS and CDR2 is YYNGEE in the germline V gene. V was clipped by 0 bases and J by 0 bases, with 10 bases between them. The CDR3 runs 17 residues. For the CDR3, the DNA is TGTGCCAGCAGCGTAGGTATAGCGAGCTCCTATAATTCACCCCTCCACTTT. Translating it yields CASSVGIASSYNSPLHF.

The CDR3 is CASSPRRGETQYF. CDR3 nucleotides: TGTGCCAGCTCACCACGGAGGGGCGAGACCCAGTACTTC. J is TRBJ2-5 and V is TRBV18; perhaps TRBD2 as D (6 bases). Per germline, CDR1 KGHSH and CDR2 LQKENI. The V gene lost 1 base and the J gene lost 5 bases, with 8 bases spanning the gap. The CDR3 length is 13 residues.

The genes are TRBV23-1 and TRBJ1-5, with D hard to call. TRBV23-1 is an ORF for which the function is uncertain. The CDR3 length is 19 residues. V was cut by 3 bases and J by 0 bases, with 21 bases left in between. Here the CDR3 DNA reads TGCGCCAGCAGTCAGACACCAGGACTTGTCGTTTATAGCAATCAGCCCCAGCATTTT. Its protein product is CASSQTPGLVVYSNQPQHF.

The chain combines TRBV4-3 with TRBJ1-2, with 9 bases fitting TRBD1. The CDR3 runs to 14 residues. Germline V gene sequence: CDR1 LGHNA, CDR2 YSLEER. J lost 6 bases, V lost 3 bases, and 5 bases had no gene match. The CDR3 DNA reads TGCGCCAGCAGCCAGGGACAGGGACAGGATGGCTACACCTTC. Translation gives CASSQGQGQDGYTF.

The chain carries TRBV5-4 and TRBJ2-7; D may be TRBD1 (6 bases). V was pared by 4 bases and J by 3 bases, with 14 bases between. The CDR3 runs to 14 residues. The V gene's germline CDR1 is SGHNT and CDR2 YYREEE (reference sequence). CDR3 in DNA: TGTGCCAGCAGCCAATCCGACAGGCTCTACGAGCAGTACTTC. Translating gives CASSQSDRLYEQYF.

This rearrangement joins TRBV5-4 to TRBJ1-4, with 7 bases matching TRBD1. This CDR3 has 15 amino acids. V shed 4 bases and J 0 bases; nucleotides not matched to a gene: 3. Germline CDR1 SGHNT, CDR2 YYREEE (reference sequence). CDR3 nucleotide sequence: TGTGCCAGCAGCACGCAGGGGGCAACTAATGAAAAACTGTTTTTT. It is translated as CASSTQGATNEKLFF. Combining the CDR3 with reference TRBV5-4 and TRBJ1-4 gives the whole variable domain ETGVTQSPTHLIKTRGQQVTLRCSSQSGHNTVSWYQQALGQGPQFIFQYYREEENGRGNFPPRFSGLQFPNYSSELNVNALELDDSALYLCASSTQGATNEKLFFGSGTQLSVL.

V gene TRBV7-2 combines with J gene TRBJ2-1; TRBD1 matches at 9 bases. V lost 7 bases to trimming and J lost 10 bases; unmatched junction nucleotides: 17. Germline CDR1 and CDR2: SGHTA and FQGNSA. The CDR3 sequence is 16 residues long. CDR3 amino acids: CASTTSPGQGRKEQFF. The CDR3 DNA follows: TGTGCCAGCACCACCTCGCCGGGACAGGGAAGGAAAGAGCAGTTCTTC.

This chain joins TRBV11-2 and TRBJ1-6, with 10 bases that match TRBD1. The germline gives CDR1 SGHAT, CDR2 FQNNGV. Trimming removed 5 bases from V and 8 bases from J; junction bases left unmatched: 3. The CDR3 is 14 amino acids. CDR3 sequence reads: CASSPGQGYSPLHF. In DNA, the CDR3 is TGTGCCAGCAGCCCGGGACAGGGGTATTCACCCCTCCACTTT.

About this clone: It is likely a read error, because the conserved phenylalanine at the end of the CDR3 is missing. The DNA is omitted, as the CDR3 cannot be located on it reliably, and the CDR3 follows TCRdb's listing. The chain couples TRBV6-1 to TRBJ1-1; the table assigns TRBD1, which was not confirmed against the DNA. The V gene's germline CDR1 is MNHNS and CDR2 SASEGT. Counting both end residues, the CDR3 totals 13 amino acids. CDR3 sequence: CASRVGQGVGNFL.

The chain recombines TRBV29-1 with TRBJ1-4; maybe TRBD1 (6 bases). The length of the CDR3 is 13 residues. V was clipped by 4 bases and J by 6 bases, with 12 bases between them. Germline CDR1 is SQVTM and CDR2 is ANQGSEA. CDR3: CSVAEGGDEKLFF. In DNA form, the CDR3 reads TGCAGCGTTGCGGAAGGGGGGGATGAAAAACTGTTTTTT.

The rearrangement links TRBV5-6 to TRBJ1-1; the D is unclear. This CDR3 comprises 12 residues. The germline gives CDR1 SGHDT, CDR2 YYEEEE. The V gene lost 2 bases and the J gene lost 3 bases, with 5 bases spanning the gap. The DNA for the CDR3 is TGTGCCAGCAGCTTTTCCGACACTGAAGCTTTCTTT. Translation gives CASSFSDTEAFF.

J is TRBJ1-2 and V is TRBV29-1; the match to TRBD1 covers 12 bases. The V segment lost 3 bases and the J segment 8 bases; nucleotides outside the gene matches: 4. CDR1 SQVTM and CDR2 ANQGSEA come from the germline V gene. The CDR3 extends over 13 amino acids. CDR3 sequence: CSVERDRGPGYTF. The CDR3 DNA is TGCAGCGTTGAGAGGGACAGGGGGCCCGGCTACACCTTC.

Concerning this clone itself: The junction departs from the called germline gene at one end, perhaps through a read error. The chain couples TRBV7-7 to TRBJ2-5, with 9 positions matching TRBD2. This CDR3 has 14 amino acids. CDR1 and CDR2 from the germline V gene are SSHAT and FNYEAQ (reference sequence). The CDR3 loop reads CASSRRTSEETQYF. The CDR3 bases are TGTGCTAGCAGCCGCCGGACTAGCGAAGAGACCCAGTACTTC.

The gene calls are TRBV7-8 and TRBJ2-7; D remains ambiguous. V lost 5 bases and J 3 bases, leaving 11 bases between the germline ends. There are 13 residues in the CDR3. Germline V gene lookup returns CDR1 SGHVS and CDR2 FQNEAQ. The CDR3 sequence is CASSTHRVYEQYF. The CDR3 DNA reads as TGTGCCAGCAGCACCCATCGAGTCTACGAGCAGTACTTC.

The V and J genes are TRBV5-5 and TRBJ1-1; maybe TRBD1 (6 bases). The CDR3 sequence is 15 residues long. V lost 2 bases to trimming and J lost 6 bases, with 17 bases between them. Germline values: CDR1 SGHKS, CDR2 YYEKEE (reference sequence). The CDR3 sequence is CASSFTSDRDAEAFF. The CDR3 coding sequence is TGTGCCAGCAGCTTCACCTCGGACAGAGACGCTGAAGCTTTCTTT. Filled out from reference TRBV5-5 and TRBJ1-1, the complete variable domain reads DAGVTQSPTHLIKTRGQQVTLRCSPISGHKSVSWYQQVLGQGPQFIFQYYEKEERGRGNFPDRFSARQFPNYSSELNVNALLLGDSALYLCASSFTSDRDAEAFFGQGTRLTVV.

V gene TRBV9 combines with J gene TRBJ2-7, with TRBD2 matching over 9 bases. V was clipped by 0 bases and J by 3 bases; unmatched bases: 4. Germline V CDR1 and CDR2: SGDLS, YYNGEE. CDR3 length: 15 residues. This CDR3 is CASSVGVSGGYEQYF. The CDR3 DNA is TGTGCCAGCAGCGTAGGGGTTAGCGGGGGCTACGAGCAGTACTTC.

The J gene is TRBJ2-7, the V gene TRBV2; TRBD1 aligns across 7 bases. V was pared by 3 bases and J by 1 base, with 3 bases of the junction left unmatched. Per the germline V gene, CDR1 is SNHLY and CDR2 is FYNNEI. CDR3 length: 14 amino acids. The CDR3 region is CASSDWDSSYEQYF. CDR3 DNA: TGTGCCAGCAGTGACTGGGACAGTTCCTACGAGCAGTACTTC.

The CDR3: CASSGKGTNAFF. The CDR3 coding sequence is TGTGCCAGCAGTGGGAAAGGGACAAACGCTTTCTTT. The chain combines TRBV2 with TRBJ1-1, with a weak D call TRBD1 (6 bases). The CDR3 is 12 residues long. Germline CDR1 is SNHLY and CDR2 is FYNNEI. Trimming removed 4 bases from V and 11 bases from J, with 14 bases in between. The full variable domain, rest sourced from reference TRBV2 and TRBJ1-1, is EPEVTQTPSHQVTQMGQEVILRCVPISNHLYFYWYRQILGQKVEFLVSFYNNEISEKSEIFDDQFSVERPDGSNFTLKIRSTKLEDSAMYFCASSGKGTNAFFGQGTRLTVV.

The chain is built from TRBV11-2 and TRBJ1-6; D unresolved. The CDR3 length is 14 residues. Trimming took 5 bases from V and 7 from J, leaving 12 bases between them. Germline loops: CDR1 SGHAT, CDR2 FQNNGV. The CDR3 region has the DNA TGTGCCAGCAGCGCAGTATCGAGGAATTCACCCCTCCACTTT. It is translated as CASSAVSRNSPLHF.

The rearrangement joins TRBV29-1 to TRBJ1-1, with D unresolved. V dropped 7 bases and J dropped 1 base, with 10 bases sitting between them. Looked up from germline, CDR1 is SQVTM and CDR2 is ANQGSEA. The CDR3 runs to 12 residues. CDR3 residues: CSADRGNTEAFF. The DNA for the CDR3 is TGCAGCGCCGACCGCGGGAACACTGAAGCTTTCTTT.

The CDR3 loop reads CASSSAGVDSPLHF. CDR3 sequence (DNA): TGTGCCAGCAGCTCTGCGGGGGTAGACTCACCCCTCCACTTT. The chain uses TRBV7-3 and TRBJ1-6, with D maybe TRBD1 (5 bases). CDR1 and CDR2 (germline): SGHTA, FQGTGA. This CDR3 comprises 14 residues. V was clipped by 4 bases and J by 10 bases, with 14 bases between them.

V gene TRBV19 combines with J gene TRBJ1-1, with 8 bases identical to TRBD1. Germline assignment: CDR1 LNHDA and CDR2 SQIVND (reference sequence). This CDR3 is built from 14 residues. V gave up 3 bases and J gave up 5 bases; unmatched junction bases: 5. The CDR3 nucleotides are TGTGCCAGTAGTATGGGCCAGGGGGCAACTGAAGCTTTCTTT. Translating gives CASSMGQGATEAFF.